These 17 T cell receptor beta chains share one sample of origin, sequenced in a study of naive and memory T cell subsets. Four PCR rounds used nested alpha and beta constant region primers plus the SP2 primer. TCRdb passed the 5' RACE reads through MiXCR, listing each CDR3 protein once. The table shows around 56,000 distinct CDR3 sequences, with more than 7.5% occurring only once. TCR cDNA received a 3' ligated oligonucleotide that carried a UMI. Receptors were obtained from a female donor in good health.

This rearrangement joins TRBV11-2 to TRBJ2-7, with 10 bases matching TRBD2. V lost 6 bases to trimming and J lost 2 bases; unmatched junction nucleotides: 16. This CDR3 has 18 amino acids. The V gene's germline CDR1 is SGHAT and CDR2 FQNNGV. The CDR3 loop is CASSFPRSGLANPYEQYF. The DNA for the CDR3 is TGTGCCAGCAGTTTCCCCCGGTCGGGACTAGCGAATCCCTACGAGCAGTACTTC.

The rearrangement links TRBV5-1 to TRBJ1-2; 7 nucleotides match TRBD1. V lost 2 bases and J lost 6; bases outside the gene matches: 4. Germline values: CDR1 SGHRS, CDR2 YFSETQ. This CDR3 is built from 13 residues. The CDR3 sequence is CASSFQGDNGYTF. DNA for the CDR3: TGCGCCAGCAGCTTCCAGGGGGATAATGGCTACACCTTC.

The CDR3 nucleotides read TGTGCCAGCAGCAGGGACGGAATACTTCAAGAGACCCAGTACTTC. It encodes CASSRDGILQETQYF. This chain links TRBV7-2 with TRBJ2-5, with D perhaps being TRBD1 or TRBD2 (5 bases each). The ends were cut back, 5 bases at V and 2 bases at J, with 15 bases in the middle. The CDR3 has 15 amino acids. Germline V gene sequence: CDR1 SGHTA, CDR2 FQGNSA. Full variable domain (outside the CDR3, taken from reference TRBV7-2 and TRBJ2-5): GAGVSQSPSNKVTEKGKDVELRCDPISGHTALYWYRQSLGQGLEFLIYFQGNSAPDKSGLPSDRFSAERTGGSVSTLTIQRTQQEDSAVYLCASSRDGILQETQYFGPGTRLLVL.

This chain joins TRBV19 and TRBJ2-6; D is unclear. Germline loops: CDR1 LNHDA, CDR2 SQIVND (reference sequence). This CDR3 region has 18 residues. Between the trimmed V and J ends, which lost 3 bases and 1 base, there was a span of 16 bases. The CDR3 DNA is TGTGCCAGTAGTATTTTTTGGGTAGGTTCTTCTGGGGCCAACGTCCTGACTTTC. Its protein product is CASSIFWVGSSGANVLTF.

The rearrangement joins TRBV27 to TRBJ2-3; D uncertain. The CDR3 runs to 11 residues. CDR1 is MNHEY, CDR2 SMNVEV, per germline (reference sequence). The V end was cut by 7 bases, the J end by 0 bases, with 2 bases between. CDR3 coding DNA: TGTGCCAGCAAGAGCACAGATACGCAGTATTTT. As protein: CASKSTDTQYF.

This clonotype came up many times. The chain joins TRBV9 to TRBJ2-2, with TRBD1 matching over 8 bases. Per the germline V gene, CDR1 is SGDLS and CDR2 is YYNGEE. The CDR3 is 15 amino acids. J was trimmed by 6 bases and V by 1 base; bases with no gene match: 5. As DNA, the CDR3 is TGTGCCAGCAGCGTACAGGGGGCGCAGGCCGGGGAGCTGTTTTTT. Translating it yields CASSVQGAQAGELFF.

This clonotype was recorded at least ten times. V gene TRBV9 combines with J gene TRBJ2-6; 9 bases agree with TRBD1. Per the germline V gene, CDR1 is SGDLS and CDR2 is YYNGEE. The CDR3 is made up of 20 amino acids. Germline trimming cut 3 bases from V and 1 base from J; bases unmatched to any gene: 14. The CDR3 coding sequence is TGTGCCAGCAGCGATCGGGATCCGGGACAGGGTCGTTCTGGGGCCAACGTCCTGACTTTC. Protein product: CASSDRDPGQGRSGANVLTF.

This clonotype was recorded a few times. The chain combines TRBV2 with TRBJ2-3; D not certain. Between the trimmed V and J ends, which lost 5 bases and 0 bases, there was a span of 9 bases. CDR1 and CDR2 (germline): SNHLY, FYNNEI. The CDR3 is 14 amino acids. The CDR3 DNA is TGTGCCAGCAGTCCCGGGTCTAGCACAGATACGCAGTATTTT. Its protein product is CASSPGSSTDTQYF.

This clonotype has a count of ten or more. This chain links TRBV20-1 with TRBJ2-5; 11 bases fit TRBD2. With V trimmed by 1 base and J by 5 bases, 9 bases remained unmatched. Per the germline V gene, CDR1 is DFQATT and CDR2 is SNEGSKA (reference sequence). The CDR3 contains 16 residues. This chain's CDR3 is CSARVIAGGPPETQYF. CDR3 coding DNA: TGCAGTGCTAGAGTCATAGCGGGGGGGCCGCCGGAGACCCAGTACTTC.

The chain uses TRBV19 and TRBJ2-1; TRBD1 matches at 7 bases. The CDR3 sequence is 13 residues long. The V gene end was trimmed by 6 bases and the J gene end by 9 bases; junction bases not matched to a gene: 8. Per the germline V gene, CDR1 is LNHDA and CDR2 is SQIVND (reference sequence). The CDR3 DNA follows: TGTGCCAGTAGCCTACAGGGGTTGGCTGAGCAGTTCTTC. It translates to CASSLQGLAEQFF.

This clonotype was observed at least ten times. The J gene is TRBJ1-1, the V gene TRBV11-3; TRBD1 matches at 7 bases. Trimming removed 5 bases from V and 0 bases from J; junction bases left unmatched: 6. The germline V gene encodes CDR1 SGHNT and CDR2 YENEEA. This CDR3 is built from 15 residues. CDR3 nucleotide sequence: TGTGCCAGCAGCCCATCTACAGGGGTGAACACTGAAGCTTTCTTT. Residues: CASSPSTGVNTEAFF.

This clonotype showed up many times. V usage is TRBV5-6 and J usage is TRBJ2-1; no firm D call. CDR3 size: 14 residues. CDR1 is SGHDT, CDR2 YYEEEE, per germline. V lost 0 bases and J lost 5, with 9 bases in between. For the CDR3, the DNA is TGTGCCAGCAGCTTGGTTTACGGAAACAATGAGCAGTTCTTC. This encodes CASSLVYGNNEQFF.

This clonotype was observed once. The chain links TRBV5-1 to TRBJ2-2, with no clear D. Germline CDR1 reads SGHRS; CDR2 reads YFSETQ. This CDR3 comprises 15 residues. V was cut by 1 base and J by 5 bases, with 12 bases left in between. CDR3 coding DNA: TGCGCCAGCAGCTTGTCTCAGGTTAAAACCGGGGAGCTGTTTTTT. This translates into CASSLSQVKTGELFF.

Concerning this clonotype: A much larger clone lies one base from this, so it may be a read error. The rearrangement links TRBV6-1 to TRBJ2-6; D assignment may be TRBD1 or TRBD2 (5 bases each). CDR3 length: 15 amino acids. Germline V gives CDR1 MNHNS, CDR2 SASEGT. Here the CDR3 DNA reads TGTGCCAGCAGTGAGTTGGGGGTCGGGGCCAGCGTCCTGACTTTC. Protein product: CASSELGVGASVLTF.

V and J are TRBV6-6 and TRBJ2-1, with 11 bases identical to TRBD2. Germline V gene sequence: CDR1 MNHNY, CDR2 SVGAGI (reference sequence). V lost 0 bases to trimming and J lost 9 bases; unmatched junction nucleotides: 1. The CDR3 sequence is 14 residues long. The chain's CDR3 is CASSYSSGGGEQFF. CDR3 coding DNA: TGTGCCAGCAGTTACTCTAGCGGGGGGGGTGAGCAGTTCTTC.

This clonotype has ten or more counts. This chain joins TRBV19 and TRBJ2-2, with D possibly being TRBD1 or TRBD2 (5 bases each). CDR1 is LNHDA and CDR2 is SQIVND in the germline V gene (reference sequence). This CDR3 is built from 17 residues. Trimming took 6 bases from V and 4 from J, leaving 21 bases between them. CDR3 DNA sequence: TGTGCCAGTAGCCCGGGACCGATCATTCGGGGCACCGGGGAGCTGTTTTTT. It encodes CASSPGPIIRGTGELFF.

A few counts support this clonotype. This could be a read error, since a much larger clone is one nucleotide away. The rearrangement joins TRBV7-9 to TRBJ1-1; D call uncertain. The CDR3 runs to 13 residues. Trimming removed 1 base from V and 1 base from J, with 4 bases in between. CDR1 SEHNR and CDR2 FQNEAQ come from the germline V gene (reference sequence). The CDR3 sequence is CASSLVQNTEAFF. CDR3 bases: TGTGCCAGCAGCTTAGTACAGAACACTGAAGCTTTCTTT.